What follows are 30 T cell receptor beta chains derived from one specimen sequenced in a study of CD8 T cells in Susac syndrome. With random hexamers, reverse transcription was performed on roughly 0.5 to 1 ug of RNA. Each CDR3 protein is one row after TCRdb ran MiXCR on the immunoSEQ multiplex PCR reads. The table shows under 250,000 distinct CDR3 sequences, with 94% occurring only once. The specimen sequenced was CD4+ T cells from PBMCs. Receptors were obtained from a human donor with Susac syndrome.

This rearrangement joins TRBV6-1 to TRBJ1-3; D not resolved. There are 15 residues in the CDR3. Trimming took 3 bases from V and 0 from J, leaving 9 bases between them. Germline values: CDR1 MNHNS, CDR2 SASEGT. The CDR3 reads CASSDATASGNTIYF. The CDR3 DNA follows: TGTGCCAGCAGTGATGCGACCGCCTCTGGAAACACCATATATTTT.

The V call is TRBV19, the J call TRBJ1-6; D unresolved. This CDR3 comprises 13 residues. The V gene lost 10 bases and the J gene lost 14 bases, with 21 bases spanning the gap. From germline, CDR1 is LNHDA and CDR2 SQIVND (reference sequence). For the CDR3, the DNA is TGTGCCACCCACGGCGGCGGGGAAGGAGCCCTCCACTTT. Translating it yields CATHGGGEGALHF.

The chain carries TRBV30 and TRBJ1-2; no definite D call. The CDR3 covers 13 residues. V lost 0 bases, J lost 6 bases, and 11 bases lay in between. Germline V gene data show CDR1 as GTSNPN and CDR2 as SVGIG (reference sequence). The CDR3: CAWSVRNGDGYTF. CDR3 bases: TGTGCCTGGAGTGTAAGGAACGGGGATGGCTACACCTTC.

V and J are TRBV28 and TRBJ2-4; 8 bases agree with TRBD1. Per germline, CDR1 MDHEN and CDR2 SYDVKM. The CDR3 contains 14 residues. V dropped 1 base and J dropped 8; count of bases not matched to a gene: 4. CDR3 residues: CASSLSGGRDIQYF. The CDR3, as DNA: TGTGCCAGCAGTTTATCAGGGGGCAGGGACATTCAGTACTTC.

The CDR3 region is CASSPIGVAGELFF. The CDR3 bases are TGTGCCAGCAGTCCAATAGGGGTGGCCGGGGAGCTGTTTTTT. The chain carries TRBV7-2 and TRBJ2-2; TRBD1 is a possible D gene (5 bases). The V gene's germline CDR1 is SGHTA and CDR2 FQGNSA. V was cut by 6 bases and J by 6 bases, with 14 bases left in between. The CDR3 sequence is 14 residues long.

The gene calls are TRBV19 and TRBJ1-1; D is unclear. CDR3 length: 15 amino acids. The V gene lost 5 bases and the J gene lost 3 bases, with 16 bases spanning the gap. The germline gives CDR1 LNHDA, CDR2 SQIVND (reference sequence). The CDR3 DNA reads TGTGCCAGTAGTCGCCCACCTGGTTGGGACACTGAAGCTTTCTTT. It codes for CASSRPPGWDTEAFF.

The J gene is TRBJ1-2, the V gene TRBV6-5, with 7 bases that match TRBD1. The V and J ends lost 7 bases and 7 bases, in that order; junction bases with no gene match: 9. This CDR3 is 13 amino acids long. Germline V CDR1 and CDR2: MNHEY, SVGAGI. CDR3 sequence reads: CASTKQGGGGYTF. CDR3 nucleotide sequence: TGTGCCAGCACAAAGCAGGGGGGTGGTGGCTACACCTTC.

This clonotype was seen a single time. The chain joins TRBV30 to TRBJ1-2; maybe TRBD1 (6 bases). This CDR3 spans 13 amino acids. Germline CDR1 reads GTSNPN; CDR2 reads SVGIG (reference sequence). V lost 3 bases and J 4 bases, leaving 12 bases between the germline ends. DNA for the CDR3: TGTGCCTGGAGGCAGGGGATGGGCTATGGCTACACCTTC. Amino acid sequence: CAWRQGMGYGYTF.

This chain uses TRBV4-2 with TRBJ1-5; D might be TRBD1 (5 bases). The CDR3 runs 15 residues. Trimming removed 9 bases from V and 7 bases from J, with 22 bases in between. The germline gives CDR1 LGHNA, CDR2 YNFKEQ. CDR3 DNA sequence: TGTGCCAGTCAACTCGGGCAGGGAATGGAGCAGCCCCAGCATTTT. Its translation is CASQLGQGMEQPQHF.

This clonotype was counted a single time. The chain has TRBV20-1 and TRBJ2-7, with D unclear. CDR3 length: 13 amino acids. Germline assignment: CDR1 DFQATT and CDR2 SNEGSKA (reference sequence). The V and J ends lost 8 bases and 2 bases respectively, with 16 bases between them. The CDR3 loop reads CSPFQEGPYEQYF. CDR3 DNA sequence: TGCAGTCCTTTCCAGGAAGGCCCCTACGAGCAGTACTTC.

This chain uses TRBV6-1 with TRBJ1-3; D is unresolved. Looked up from germline, CDR1 is MNHNS and CDR2 is SASEGT. This CDR3 contains 14 residues. V was cut by 3 bases and J by 11 bases, with 17 bases left in between. The CDR3 reads CASSDLYEDGAIYF. DNA of the CDR3: TGTGCCAGCAGTGATTTGTACGAGGACGGCGCCATATATTTT.

The rearrangement links TRBV6-4 to TRBJ2-1; 8 bases match TRBD1. The CDR3 sequence is 16 residues long. V lost 4 bases, J lost 6 bases, and 11 bases stayed unmatched. Germline CDR1 and CDR2: MRHNA and SNTAGT. The CDR3 loop is CASSGGTGGAFNEQFF. CDR3 in DNA: TGTGCCAGCAGTGGGGGGACAGGAGGGGCGTTCAATGAGCAGTTCTTC.

V usage is TRBV14 and J usage is TRBJ2-1, with a weak D call TRBD1 (5 bases). The V gene lost 4 bases and the J gene lost 2 bases, with 12 bases spanning the gap. The CDR3 has 15 amino acids. Germline CDR1 is SGHDN and CDR2 is FVKESK. CDR3 sequence (DNA): TGTGCCAGCAGCCTGTGGACACCAGCCTACAATGAGCAGTTCTTC. Its translation is CASSLWTPAYNEQFF.

This clonotype is a singleton in its sample. The V call is TRBV3-1, the J call TRBJ1-2, with D perhaps matching TRBD1 (6 bases). Looked up from germline, CDR1 is LGHDT and CDR2 is YNNKEL (reference sequence). The germline V and J ends were trimmed by 4 bases and 7 bases, with 19 bases remaining between them. The CDR3 spans 15 residues. The CDR3 DNA follows: TGTGCCAGCAGCCCTGAACGACAGGCCGGTAGTGGCTACACCTTC. Protein sequence: CASSPERQAGSGYTF.

The chain combines TRBV5-1 with TRBJ2-1; 9 bases are shared with TRBD2. Germline V gene lookup returns CDR1 SGHRS and CDR2 YFSETQ. V was pared by 2 bases and J by 1 base, with 4 bases of the junction left unmatched. The CDR3 is 16 residues long. This CDR3 reads CASSFVAGGSYNEQFF. For the CDR3, the DNA is TGCGCCAGCAGCTTTGTCGCGGGGGGGTCCTACAATGAGCAGTTCTTC.

The genes are TRBV19 and TRBJ2-7, with D hard to call. Looked up from germline, CDR1 is LNHDA and CDR2 is SQIVND (reference sequence). The CDR3 spans 13 residues. Trimming shortened V by 1 base and J by 3 bases, and 7 bases separated the two germline ends. The CDR3 sequence: CASSIGRDYEQYF. For the CDR3, the DNA is TGTGCCAGTAGTATAGGCAGAGACTACGAGCAGTACTTC.

The rearrangement uses TRBV6-1 and TRBJ2-5; 9 bases agree with TRBD2. Looked up from germline, CDR1 is MNHNS and CDR2 is SASEGT. V was pared by 0 bases and J by 7 bases, with 0 bases of the junction left unmatched. This CDR3 has 13 residues. Here the CDR3 DNA reads TGTGCCAGCAGTGAAGCGCGGGGGGGGACCCAGTACTTC. Residues: CASSEARGGTQYF.

The chain has TRBV5-4 and TRBJ2-6; unclear D gene. Germline-derived CDR1 and CDR2 are SGHNT and YYREEE (reference sequence). CDR3 length: 15 residues. Trimming left V 4 bases short and J 4 bases short, with 12 bases between. DNA of the CDR3: TGTGCCAGCAGCCTCGGGTTGCTGGGGGCCAACGTCCTGACTTTC. It specifies CASSLGLLGANVLTF.

This chain uses TRBV5-1 with TRBJ1-2; 8 nucleotides line up with TRBD1. J gave up 2 bases and V 4 bases, and 7 bases lay outside the gene matches. CDR1 SGHRS and CDR2 YFSETQ come from the germline V gene. The CDR3 contains 15 residues. Here the CDR3 reads CASSPVGDRNYGYTF. The CDR3, as DNA: TGCGCCAGCAGCCCCGTGGGGGACAGGAACTATGGCTACACCTTC.

The V and J genes are TRBV5-1 and TRBJ2-5; D is uncertain. The CDR3 extends over 14 amino acids. The ends were cut back, 0 bases at V and 1 base at J, with 7 bases in the middle. Germline V gene sequence: CDR1 SGHRS, CDR2 YFSETQ. The CDR3 DNA is TGCGCCAGCAGCTTGGTCGACTTCCAAGAGACCCAGTACTTC. This gives the protein CASSLVDFQETQYF.

The rearrangement links TRBV20-1 to TRBJ2-2, with 16 bases that match TRBD2. V shed 6 bases and J 6 bases; nucleotides not matched to a gene: 4. The V gene's germline CDR1 is DFQATT and CDR2 SNEGSKA (reference sequence). This CDR3 is 15 amino acids long. The CDR3 sequence is CSADGTSGGAGELFF. CDR3 coding DNA: TGCAGTGCGGATGGGACTAGCGGGGGGGCCGGGGAGCTGTTTTTT.

V and J are TRBV27 and TRBJ2-3, with D possibly being TRBD2 (6 bases). The CDR3 contains 15 residues. From germline, CDR1 is MNHEY and CDR2 SMNVEV (reference sequence). Between the trimmed V and J ends, which lost 2 bases and 3 bases, there was a span of 12 bases. CDR3 sequence (DNA): TGTGCCAGCAGTTTAGCGAGGAGGGTGACAGATACGCAGTATTTT. The encoded protein is CASSLARRVTDTQYF.

This chain uses TRBV20-1 with TRBJ1-1; D perhaps matches TRBD1 (5 bases). Trimming shortened V by 3 bases and J by 4 bases, and 15 bases separated the two germline ends. CDR1 is DFQATT, CDR2 SNEGSKA, per germline (reference sequence). The CDR3 covers 14 residues. The CDR3 loop reads CSASSRGGVTEAFF. The CDR3 DNA sequence: TGCAGTGCTAGTTCTCGTGGAGGGGTCACTGAAGCTTTCTTT.

The V and J genes are TRBV29-1 and TRBJ2-1; D gene uncertain. The CDR3 has 14 amino acids. Per germline, CDR1 SQVTM and CDR2 ANQGSEA. V lost 5 bases to trimming and J lost 5 bases, with 16 bases between them. CDR3 residues: CSVLILRGNNEQFF. Here the CDR3 DNA reads TGCAGCGTTTTAATACTGCGTGGAAACAATGAGCAGTTCTTC.

This chain joins TRBV9 and TRBJ1-3; D is unresolved. Trimming pared 4 bases from V and 0 bases from J, leaving 8 bases between. CDR1 and CDR2 (germline): SGDLS, YYNGEE. The CDR3 covers 14 residues. This CDR3 is CASSTLDSGNTIYF. The CDR3 DNA sequence: TGTGCCAGCAGCACCCTGGACTCTGGAAACACCATATATTTT.

This clonotype was detected once. The chain joins TRBV20-1 to TRBJ1-5; D call uncertain. The germline gives CDR1 DFQATT, CDR2 SNEGSKA (reference sequence). The V gene lost 3 bases and the J gene lost 4 bases, with 16 bases spanning the gap. This CDR3 contains 15 residues. CDR3 sequence reads: CSARLPGRTNQPQHF. CDR3 DNA sequence: TGCAGTGCTAGGCTACCGGGCAGAACTAATCAGCCCCAGCATTTT.

J is TRBJ2-4 and V is TRBV18; D may be TRBD1 (6 bases). V dropped 1 base and J dropped 0 bases, with 16 bases sitting between them. The CDR3 covers 18 residues. Germline V gene lookup returns CDR1 KGHSH and CDR2 LQKENI. CDR3 DNA sequence: TGTGCCAGCTCACCACGGGTACCAACAGGGAGAGCCAAAAACATTCAGTACTTC. Translated, it gives CASSPRVPTGRAKNIQYF. Using reference TRBV18 and TRBJ2-4 for the parts outside the CDR3, the full variable domain is NAGVMQNPRHLVRRRGQEARLRCSPMKGHSHVYWYRQLPEEGLKFMVYLQKENIIDESGMPKERFSAEFPKEGPSILRIQQVVRGDSAAYFCASSPRVPTGRAKNIQYFGAGTRLSVL.

V and J are TRBV20-1 and TRBJ1-6; D is perhaps TRBD1 (6 bases). The CDR3 loop spans 13 amino acids. Germline assignment: CDR1 DFQATT and CDR2 SNEGSKA (reference sequence). V was shortened by 6 bases and J by 10 bases, with 16 bases between the two germline ends. For the CDR3, the DNA is TGCAGTGCAAAACAGGGTTGGTACTCACCCCTCCACTTT. Residues: CSAKQGWYSPLHF.

CDR3 nucleotide sequence: TGCGCCAGCAGCCAAGCGACAGGGGCGAGGGAGACCCAGTACTTC. Protein product: CASSQATGARETQYF. The rearrangement links TRBV4-1 to TRBJ2-5; 8 bases line up with TRBD1. The CDR3 has 15 amino acids. Germline CDR1 reads MGHRA; CDR2 reads YSYEKL. Trimming removed 1 base from V and 5 bases from J; junction bases left unmatched: 6.

The chain joins TRBV30 to TRBJ1-1; D may be TRBD1 (6 bases). CDR1 GTSNPN and CDR2 SVGIG come from the germline V gene (reference sequence). V was pared by 4 bases and J by 4 bases, with 10 bases between. The CDR3 is made up of 12 amino acids. Written as DNA, the CDR3 is TGTGCCTGGAATCAGGGGTTCACTGAAGCTTTCTTT. The encoded protein is CAWNQGFTEAFF. Filled out from reference TRBV30 and TRBJ1-1, the complete variable domain reads SQTIHQWPATLVQPVGSPLSLECTVEGTSNPNLYWYRQAAGRGLQLLFYSVGIGQISSEVPQNLSASRPQDRQFILSSKKLLLSDSGFYLCAWNQGFTEAFFGQGTRLTVV.